The rows below give T cell receptor beta chains drawn from one sample of a study of tumor-infiltrating lymphocytes in primary liver carcinoma. TCRdb used MiXCR to reprocess the multiplex PCR reads, holding one entry per CDR3 protein. The repertoire holds approximately 320,000 distinct CDR3 sequences, around 50% seen once, with more than 15% in the top ten. Sample: peripheral blood. The receptors shown here come from a woman younger than 45 with primary liver carcinoma and hepatitis B virus infection. Each CDR3 is given with its conserved first and last residue. Each record gives: V gene, D gene, J gene, clone size, CDR3 protein, CDR3 DNA. A D gene is named only where the DNA matches it firmly. Only some rows state a clone size, as once, few, many or a class for expanded clones.

V: TRBV30; D: NA; J: TRBJ2-2; size: NA; CDR3: CAWSVGRFGTGELFF; DNA: TGTGCCTGGAGTGTGGGGAGGTTCGGCACCGGGGAGCTGTTTTTT
V: TRBV12-3/TRBV12-4; D: NA; J: TRBJ2-5; size: NA; CDR3: CASSILSPSVGILQEVQYF; DNA: TGTGCCAGCAGCATTCTTTCACCTTCGGTGGGGATCCTCCAAGAGGTCCAGTACTTC
V: TRBV6-1; D: NA; J: TRBJ2-1; size: NA; CDR3: CASSVEAGYENEQFF; DNA: TGTGCCAGCAGTGTTGAGGCAGGATATGAAAATGAGCAGTTCTTC
V: TRBV29-1; D: NA; J: TRBJ2-3; size: many; CDR3: CSVRTRTDTQYF; DNA: TGCAGCGTGCGGACCCGCACAGATACGCAGTATTTT
V: TRBV11-3; D: NA; J: TRBJ1-2; size: many; CDR3: CASSLDTGRRNYGYTF; DNA: TGTGCCAGCAGCTTAGATACAGGGCGGCGAAACTATGGCTACACCTTC
V: TRBV5-4; D: TRBD1; J: TRBJ1-1; size: NA; CDR3: CPSSWDSSEAFF; DNA: TGTCCCAGCAGCTGGGACAGTTCGGAAGCTTTCTTC
V: TRBV12-3/TRBV12-4; D: NA; J: TRBJ2-3; size: NA; CDR3: CASRPPVGGITDTQYF; DNA: TGTGCCAGTCGCCCCCCGGTGGGCGGGATCACAGATACGCAGTATTTT
V: TRBV6-5; D: NA; J: TRBJ1-1; size: NA; CDR3: CASGPWEKGTEAFF; DNA: TGTGCCAGCGGACCCTGGGAGAAAGGCACTGAAGCTTTCTTT
V: TRBV6-1; D: NA; J: TRBJ2-5; size: many; CDR3: CAIKYQNRIEETQYF; DNA: TGTGCCATCAAATACCAAAACAGAATTGAAGAGACCCAGTACTTC
V: TRBV12-3/TRBV12-4; D: NA; J: TRBJ2-7; size: NA; CDR3: CASSLGQKVNGQYF; DNA: TGTGCCAGCAGTTTGGGGCAGAAGGTAAACGGGCAGTACTTC
V: TRBV11-2; D: NA; J: TRBJ2-7; size: NA; CDR3: CTSSSLLEQCF; DNA: TGTACCAGCAGCTCCCTTCTCGAGCAGTGCTTC
V: TRBV4-2; D: NA; J: TRBJ2-7; size: NA; CDR3: CASSQDRLWEQCF; DNA: TGTGCCAGCAGCCAAGACAGGTTGTGGGAGCAGTGCTTC
V: TRBV11-2; D: NA; J: TRBJ2-7; size: once; CDR3: CASSPSRGIHEQYF; DNA: TGTGCCAGCAGCCCGTCTAGAGGGATCCACGAGCAGTACTTC
V: TRBV10-3; D: TRBD2; J: TRBJ2-1; size: NA; CDR3: CAISLTSTRNEQFF; DNA: TGTGCCATCAGCCTGACTAGCACGAGGAATGAGCAGTTCTTC
V: TRBV6-2/TRBV6-3; D: TRBD1; J: TRBJ2-1; size: NA; CDR3: CASSGQAYGNEQLF; DNA: TGTGCCAGCAGCGGACAGGCCTACGGCAATGAGCAGCTCTTC
V: TRBV24-1; D: NA; J: TRBJ2-2; size: NA; CDR3: CATSVRRGEGTGELFF; DNA: TGTGCCACCAGTGTCCGCAGGGGAGAAGGGACCGGGGAGCTGTTTTTT
V: TRBV28; D: NA; J: TRBJ1-1; size: NA; CDR3: CASIRGEVNTEAFF; DNA: TGTGCCAGCATAAGAGGGGAAGTGAACACTGAAGCTTTCTTT
V: TRBV12-3/TRBV12-4; D: NA; J: TRBJ2-1; size: many; CDR3: CASSLGGLVIDEQFF; DNA: TGTGCCAGCAGTTTGGGGGGCCTAGTGATTGATGAGCAGTTCTTC
V: TRBV30; D: TRBD1; J: TRBJ2-7; size: NA; CDR3: CAWGRGQGAYEQYF; DNA: TGTGCCTGGGGTCGGGGACAGGGGGCGTACGAGCAGTACTTC
V: TRBV6-1; D: NA; J: TRBJ1-5; size: NA; CDR3: CANSESPGLSNQPQHF; DNA: TGTGCCAACAGTGAATCCCCAGGGCTCAGCAATCAACCCCAGCATTTT
V: TRBV14; D: TRBD2; J: TRBJ2-2; size: NA; CDR3: CASSQKRERTGELFF; DNA: TGTGCCAGCAGCCAAAAGCGGGAGAGGACCGGGGAGCTGTTTTTT
V: TRBV12-3/TRBV12-4; D: TRBD2; J: TRBJ2-7; size: many; CDR3: CASSFLAAYEQYF; DNA: TGTGCCAGCAGTTTCCTAGCGGCATACGAGCAGTACTTC
V: TRBV14; D: TRBD2; J: TRBJ2-1; size: NA; CDR3: CASSGGLAGGKKQFF; DNA: TGTGCCAGCAGCGGAGGACTAGCGGGAGGAAAAAAGCAGTTCTTC
V: TRBV6-2/TRBV6-3; D: TRBD2; J: TRBJ2-2; size: once; CDR3: CASSYVGTSLSGELFF; DNA: TGTGCCAGCAGTTACGTAGGGACTAGCCTTTCCGGGGAGCTGTTTTTT
V: TRBV11-2; D: NA; J: TRBJ2-5; size: NA; CDR3: CASGLDRRQVTETQYF; DNA: TGTGCCAGCGGCTTAGATCGGAGACAGGTGACGGAGACCCAGTACTTC